The 25 T cell receptor beta chains given below trace back to one sample, sequenced in a study of T cells after yellow fever vaccination. One entry per CDR3 protein, called by TCRdb with MiXCR from the 5' RACE reads. The table records approximately 96,000 distinct CDR3 sequences, around 9.8% of them present only once. The sequenced sample was CD8+ T cells not binding an NS4B(214-222) dextramer, sorted from PBMCs, obtained approximately 16 days after the first yellow fever vaccination. The origin of the receptors is a young man who received the YFV17D yellow fever vaccine.

This rearrangement joins TRBV6-5 to TRBJ1-1; D unclear. The V end was cut by 2 bases, the J end by 1 base, with 5 bases between. The CDR3 covers 13 residues. Germline CDR1 is MNHEY and CDR2 is SVGAGI. In DNA form, the CDR3 reads TGTGCCAGCAGTTACGACGGGAACACTGAAGCTTTCTTT. This gives the protein CASSYDGNTEAFF.

The table lists this clonotype with a few counts. The genes are TRBV4-1 and TRBJ1-2, with D possibly being TRBD1 (5 bases). This CDR3 comprises 16 residues. Trimming took 4 bases from V and 3 from J, leaving 18 bases between them. Germline V gene sequence: CDR1 MGHRA, CDR2 YSYEKL. The chain's CDR3 is CASSRAQEGRDYGYTF. In DNA form, the CDR3 reads TGCGCCAGCAGCCGAGCTCAGGAGGGGAGGGACTATGGCTACACCTTC.

CDR3 sequence reads: CSVEFATRHIYNEQFF. For the CDR3, the DNA is TGCAGCGTTGAATTCGCGACCCGCCACATATACAATGAGCAGTTCTTC. The J gene is TRBJ2-1, the V gene TRBV29-1; D gene uncertain. The germline gives CDR1 SQVTM, CDR2 ANQGSEA. CDR3 length: 16 amino acids. V shed 2 bases and J shed 4 bases, with 18 bases lying between them.

This rearrangement joins TRBV5-4 to TRBJ2-3; 9 bases are shared with TRBD1. CDR3 size: 16 residues. Germline V gene lookup returns CDR1 SGHNT and CDR2 YYREEE (reference sequence). The J segment lost 2 bases and the V segment lost 4 bases, leaving 8 bases of the junction unmatched. The CDR3, as DNA: TGTGCCAGCAGCGAGACCGGGACAGGGTTCACAGATACGCAGTATTTT. Amino acids: CASSETGTGFTDTQYF. Based on the CDR3 plus reference TRBV5-4 and TRBJ2-3, the full variable domain is ETGVTQSPTHLIKTRGQQVTLRCSSQSGHNTVSWYQQALGQGPQFIFQYYREEENGRGNFPPRFSGLQFPNYSSELNVNALELDDSALYLCASSETGTGFTDTQYFGPGTRLTVL.

This clonotype was seen only a few times. The chain joins TRBV6-5 to TRBJ1-3, with a tentative D call TRBD1 (5 bases). Trimming left V 2 bases short and J 2 bases short, with 10 bases between. This CDR3 is 15 amino acids long. Germline assignment: CDR1 MNHEY and CDR2 SVGAGI. The CDR3 DNA reads TGTGCCAGCAGTTACGCGCCAGGGACTGGAAACACCATATATTTT. Residues: CASSYAPGTGNTIYF.

V and J are TRBV4-3 and TRBJ1-5, with TRBD1 matching 12 bases. Per germline, CDR1 LGHNA and CDR2 YSLEER. V shed 2 bases, J shed 5 bases, and the junction held 4 bases outside the gene matches. The CDR3 covers 16 residues. The CDR3 bases are TGCGCCAGCAGCCAATGGGACAGGGGGCCTCATCAGCCCCAGCATTTT. Translation: CASSQWDRGPHQPQHF.

This clonotype was seen ten or more times. This chain uses TRBV4-1 with TRBJ1-1, with TRBD1 identical over 10 bases. CDR3 length equals 17 residues. After removal of 4 bases from V and 3 bases from J, the junction contained 11 bases not matched to a gene. Germline V gives CDR1 MGHRA, CDR2 YSYEKL. CDR3 in DNA: TGCGCCAGCAGCCCAAAAGGACAGGGGGTGGGGGACACTGAAGCTTTCTTT. Protein: CASSPKGQGVGDTEAFF.

With respect to this clonotype: Possible read error: a much larger clone is one base away. The chain employs TRBV12-3 or TRBV12-4 and TRBJ2-1; TRBD2 aligns across 15 bases. The CDR3 loop spans 15 amino acids. The CDR3 DNA reads as TGTGCCAACAGTGGGACTAGCGGGGGGCGCAATGAGCAGTTCTTC. Encoded protein: CANSGTSGGRNEQFF.

This clonotype turned up a few times. The chain uses TRBV4-1 and TRBJ2-7; TRBD2 matches 11 bases. Germline V gene lookup returns CDR1 MGHRA and CDR2 YSYEKL. The CDR3 is made up of 15 amino acids. V lost 1 base to trimming and J lost 2 bases; unmatched junction nucleotides: 1. The CDR3 region is CASSQASGGTYEQYF. CDR3 coding DNA: TGCGCCAGCAGCCAAGCTAGCGGGGGGACCTACGAGCAGTACTTC.

The table lists this clonotype with many counts. V gene TRBV7-3 combines with J gene TRBJ2-1; D is unclear. Trimming removed 4 bases from V and 5 bases from J, with 9 bases in between. The CDR3 totals 13 residues. The V gene's germline CDR1 is SGHTA and CDR2 FQGTGA. CDR3 sequence (DNA): TGTGCCAGCAGCTCGGGCCTCAACAATGAGCAGTTCTTC. This codes for CASSSGLNNEQFF.

The sample holds many counts of this clonotype. This chain uses TRBV19 with TRBJ2-1; possible D gene TRBD1, 5 bases. The V and J ends lost 4 bases and 0 bases respectively, with 7 bases between them. The CDR3 consists of 14 residues. CDR1 LNHDA and CDR2 SQIVND come from the germline V gene (reference sequence). The chain's CDR3 is CASSTGFSYNEQFF. In DNA form, the CDR3 reads TGTGCCAGTAGTACAGGGTTCTCCTACAATGAGCAGTTCTTC.

This clonotype was counted a few times. J is TRBJ2-5 and V is TRBV12-3 or TRBV12-4; TRBD2 matches 13 bases. CDR3 length: 15 amino acids. V gave up 7 bases and J gave up 2 bases; unmatched junction bases: 4. Here the CDR3 reads CASTPLAGGQETQYF. The CDR3 DNA follows: TGTGCCAGCACCCCACTAGCGGGGGGGCAAGAGACCCAGTACTTC.

The DNA for the CDR3 is TGTGCCAGCAGCCAAGAATGGACGGGGGGTTTCTACGAGCAGTACTTC. Translated, it gives CASSQEWTGGFYEQYF. The rearrangement joins TRBV3-1 to TRBJ2-7; TRBD2 matches 7 bases. The CDR3 is 16 residues long. The V segment lost 0 bases and the J segment 3 bases; nucleotides outside the gene matches: 8. CDR1 is LGHDT, CDR2 YNNKEL, per germline (reference sequence).

The chain couples TRBV5-1 to TRBJ1-6; weak D call: TRBD1 (5 bases). From germline, CDR1 is SGHRS and CDR2 YFSETQ. Trimming cost V 0 bases and J 6 bases, with 7 bases left between them. This CDR3 has 14 residues. The CDR3 sequence is CASSLDRFNSPLHF. DNA of the CDR3: TGCGCCAGCAGCTTGGACAGGTTTAATTCACCCCTCCACTTT.

The sample holds many counts of this clonotype. This chain links TRBV12-3 or TRBV12-4 with TRBJ1-1, with 8 bases lining up with TRBD1. The CDR3 is made up of 15 amino acids. V was pared by 5 bases and J by 1 base, with 6 bases of the junction left unmatched. The CDR3 sequence is CASSPHRGTNTEAFF. For the CDR3, the DNA is TGTGCCAGCAGTCCCCACAGGGGGACGAACACTGAAGCTTTCTTT.

The rearrangement uses TRBV12-3 or TRBV12-4 and TRBJ1-5; a possible D gene is TRBD1 (5 bases). V was shortened by 4 bases and J by 6 bases, with 13 bases between the two germline ends. CDR3 length: 14 residues. The CDR3 sequence is CASSSQGFSQPQHF. In DNA, the CDR3 is TGTGCCAGCAGTTCTCAGGGATTTAGTCAGCCCCAGCATTTT.

This chain connects TRBV6-2 or TRBV6-3 to TRBJ2-1, with 8 bases fitting TRBD2. V shed 4 bases and J 4 bases; nucleotides not matched to a gene: 3. Germline CDR1 and CDR2: MNHEY and SVGEGT. This CDR3 comprises 14 residues. In DNA form, the CDR3 reads TGTGCCAGCAGTTGGGTAGCGGGGTACAATGAGCAGTTCTTC. Amino acids: CASSWVAGYNEQFF.

This clonotype came up many times. V and J are TRBV4-1 and TRBJ1-5; unclear D gene. The V end was cut by 6 bases, the J end by 3 bases, with 18 bases between. Germline V CDR1 and CDR2: MGHRA, YSYEKL. The CDR3 contains 16 residues. DNA for the CDR3: TGCGCCAGCAGTTTCAGGCCGGGATCCTCCAATCAGCCCCAGCATTTT. It codes for CASSFRPGSSNQPQHF.

Only a few counts were recorded for this clonotype. The chain has TRBV11-2 and TRBJ2-7; D unclear. This CDR3 is 13 amino acids long. Germline V gene sequence: CDR1 SGHAT, CDR2 FQNNGV. V was cut by 5 bases and J by 2 bases, with 10 bases left in between. The DNA for the CDR3 is TGTGCCAGCAGCCAAGACCGCCCCTACGAGCAGTACGTC. Translating it yields CASSQDRPYEQYV.

The genes are TRBV4-3 and TRBJ2-7, with 7 bases identical to TRBD2. V gave up 1 base and J gave up 2 bases; unmatched junction bases: 5. The CDR3 has 15 residues. Looked up from germline, CDR1 is LGHNA and CDR2 is YSLEER. DNA of the CDR3: TGCGCCAGCAGCCAAGTTCTAGCGGTTACCTACGAGCAGTACTTC. The encoded protein is CASSQVLAVTYEQYF.

This sequence joins TRBV15 and TRBJ1-2; possibly TRBD1 for D (5 bases). This CDR3 region has 15 residues. From germline, CDR1 is LNHNV and CDR2 YYDKDF (reference sequence). V was shortened by 4 bases and J by 4 bases, with 16 bases between the two germline ends. Here the CDR3 reads CATSTRPGAAYGYTF. The CDR3 region has the DNA TGTGCCACCAGCACCCGCCCCGGGGCGGCCTATGGCTACACCTTC.

This chain connects TRBV7-3 to TRBJ2-5; either TRBD1 or TRBD2 may supply D (7 bases each). The CDR3 is made up of 15 amino acids. The V and J ends lost 2 bases and 3 bases respectively, with 13 bases between them. CDR1 SGHTA and CDR2 FQGTGA come from the germline V gene. The CDR3 nucleotides are TGTGCCAGCAGCTTATACCCAGGGGGGGAAGAGACCCAGTACTTC. It yields the protein CASSLYPGGEETQYF.

This clonotype was seen more than once but under ten times. This chain joins TRBV12-3 or TRBV12-4 and TRBJ1-5, with 9 bases aligning to TRBD1. This CDR3 is built from 14 residues. V lost 2 bases and J lost 6; bases outside the gene matches: 2. The CDR3 region has the DNA TGTGCCAGCAGTTTAACAGGGGGCAGTCAGCCCCAGCATTTT. This encodes CASSLTGGSQPQHF.

This chain connects TRBV5-1 to TRBJ2-1; D is possibly TRBD1 (5 bases). This CDR3 region has 15 residues. Trimming pared 0 bases from V and 3 bases from J, leaving 10 bases between. The germline V gene has CDR1 SGHRS and CDR2 YFSETQ. The CDR3 loop is CASSLAGHRYNEQFF. In DNA form, the CDR3 reads TGCGCCAGCAGCTTGGCAGGACACCGCTACAATGAGCAGTTCTTC. Complete variable domain (other parts from reference TRBV5-1 and TRBJ2-1): KAGVTQTPRYLIKTRGQQVTLSCSPISGHRSVSWYQQTPGQGLQFLFEYFSETQRNKGNFPGRFSGRQFSNSRSEMNVSTLELGDSALYLCASSLAGHRYNEQFFGPGTRLTVL.

Ten or more counts support this clonotype. In DNA form, the CDR3 reads TGTGCCAGCAGTAGTAGCGGGCGGAGAGAGACCCAGTACTTC. It translates to CASSSSGRRETQYF. J is TRBJ2-5 and V is TRBV27, with 7 nucleotides matching TRBD2. Trimming took 5 bases from V and 4 from J; bases not matched to a gene: 7. The CDR3 length is 14 residues. Looked up from germline, CDR1 is MNHEY and CDR2 is SMNVEV (reference sequence).